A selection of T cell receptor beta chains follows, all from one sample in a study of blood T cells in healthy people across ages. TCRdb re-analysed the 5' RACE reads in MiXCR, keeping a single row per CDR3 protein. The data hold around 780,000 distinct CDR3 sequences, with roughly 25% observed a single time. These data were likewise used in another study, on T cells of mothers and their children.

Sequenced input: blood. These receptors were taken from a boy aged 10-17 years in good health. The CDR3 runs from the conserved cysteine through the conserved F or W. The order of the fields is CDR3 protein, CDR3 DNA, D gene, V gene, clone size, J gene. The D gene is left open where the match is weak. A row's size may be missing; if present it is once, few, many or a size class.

CASSLQGGLEQFF,TGTGCCAGCAGCTTACAGGGAGGCCTTGAGCAGTTCTTC,-,TRBV5-8,-,TRBJ2-1
CASSQGGGLRRDEQFF,TGCGCCAGCAGCCAAGGAGGAGGGCTCCGGCGCGATGAGCAGTTCTTC,-,TRBV4-1,few,TRBJ2-1
CASSSLFTVSSYEQYF,TGTGCCAGCAGTTCTCTTTTTACGGTGAGCTCCTACGAGCAGTACTTC,-,TRBV12-3/TRBV12-4,-,TRBJ2-7
CASSYSRGLGETQYF,TGTGCCAGCAGTTACTCGAGAGGGCTTGGAGAGACCCAGTACTTC,-,TRBV6-5,-,TRBJ2-5
CASSLTGVLVEAFF,TGTGCCAGCAGCCTCACAGGGGTATTGGTTGAAGCTTTCTTT,TRBD1,TRBV4-2,-,TRBJ1-1
CASSWEPGQGAYEQYF,TGTGCCAGCAGCTGGGAACCGGGGCAGGGGGCCTACGAGCAGTACTTC,TRBD1,TRBV5-5,once,TRBJ2-7
CASSPLGPPEGYTF,TGCGCCAGCAGCCCTCTGGGGCCGCCGGAGGGCTACACCTTC,-,TRBV5-1,once,TRBJ1-2
CANNRRASGGTETQYF,TGTGCCAATAACCGTCGGGCTAGCGGGGGTACGGAGACCCAGTACTTC,TRBD2,TRBV7-2,-,TRBJ2-5
CAWNLPGQGVYEQYF,TGTGCCTGGAACCTACCGGGGCAGGGGGTCTACGAGCAGTACTTC,TRBD1,TRBV30,-,TRBJ2-7
CASSFSGTPGEYEQYF,TGTGCCAGCAGCTTTTCGGGGACTCCGGGAGAGTACGAGCAGTACTTC,-,TRBV7-2,-,TRBJ2-7
CSVDRDDYEQYF,TGCAGCGTAGACCGGGACGACTACGAGCAGTACTTC,-,TRBV29-1,-,TRBJ2-7
CASSGTSGGVRSSYEQYF,TGTGCCAGCAGTGGGACTAGCGGGGGGGTCCGGTCCTCCTACGAGCAGTACTTC,TRBD2,TRBV2,few,TRBJ2-7
CSATQASDWETQYF,TGCAGTGCGACGCAGGCTAGCGATTGGGAGACCCAGTACTTC,-,TRBV20-1,few,TRBJ2-5
CASSALAGGPNEQFF,TGTGCCAGCAGCGCACTAGCGGGGGGGCCTAATGAGCAGTTCTTC,TRBD2,TRBV7-3,few,TRBJ2-1